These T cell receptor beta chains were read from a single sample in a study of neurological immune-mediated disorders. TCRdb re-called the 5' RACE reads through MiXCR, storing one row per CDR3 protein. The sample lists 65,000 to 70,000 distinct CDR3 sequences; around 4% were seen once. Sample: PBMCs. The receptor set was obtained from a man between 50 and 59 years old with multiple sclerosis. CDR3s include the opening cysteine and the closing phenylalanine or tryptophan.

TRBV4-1 CASSQDPGVRAAEAFF
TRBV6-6 CASSYRGTGNQPQHF
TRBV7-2 CASRPAPQETQYF
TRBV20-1 CSASWGGQETQYF
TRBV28 CASSSPRGVLYRDTQYF
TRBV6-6 CASSYSRGAVGELFF
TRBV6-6 CASSYSGAGVDYGYTF
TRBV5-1 CASSHGQGTYNEQFF
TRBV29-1 CSVNRQGSRNEKLFF
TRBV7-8 CASSSQGQGYTGELFF
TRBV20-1 CSARGSMDTQYF
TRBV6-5 CASSSDTSNEQFF
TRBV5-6 CASSLVARWGTDTQYF
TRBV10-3 CATKALGGDYGYTF
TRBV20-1 CSARGGSSNYGYTF
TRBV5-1 CASSLVRAAGELFF
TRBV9 CASSVGLRGGPDNEQFF
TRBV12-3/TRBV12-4 CASSPLETQYF
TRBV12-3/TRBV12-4 CASSYGGYGYTF
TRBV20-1 CSATRTDRGNYGYTF
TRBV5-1 CASSMRGNAEAFF
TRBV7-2 CASSLEPLYNEQFF
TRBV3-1 CASSPDRNIQYF
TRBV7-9 CASSPQQGIGSYNEQFF
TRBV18 CASSPETGGNYEQYF
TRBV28 CASSPLGENTGELFF
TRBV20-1 CSARDRAGHNQPQHF
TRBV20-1 CSASRGRFTDTQYF
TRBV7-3 CASSSIQGPGYSNQPQNF
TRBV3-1 CASSLYRGPGNTEAFF
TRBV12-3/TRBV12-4 CASSPPGLPTDTQYF
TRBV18 CASSPLDRTDTQYF
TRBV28 CASRQADLYEQYF
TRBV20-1 CSASTTGRTEAFF
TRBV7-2 CASSLEARWGGYTF
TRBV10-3 CAISDMGRTNEAFF
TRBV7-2 CASSVGDQETQYF
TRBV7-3 CASSPYLAGEYNEQFF
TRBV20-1 CSAPRGMNTGELFF
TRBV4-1 CASSQVGAAYGYTF
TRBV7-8 CASSAHRTTNSGANVLTF
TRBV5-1 CASSSGTKNTGELFF
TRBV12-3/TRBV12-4 CASSYWGTEAFF
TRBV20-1 CSARDERWDTTEDQPQHF
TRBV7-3 CASSLRWGFDTEAFF
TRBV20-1 CSARTYKTGGSSPLHF
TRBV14 CASSQGASGGPDTQYF
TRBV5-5 CASSFSPTTGGREKLFF
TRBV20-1 CSARLRPPAVARDTQYF
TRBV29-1 CSVAAGALPDTQYF
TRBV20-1 CSAFLGQGAPINEQFF
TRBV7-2 CASSLAGFEQYF
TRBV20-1 CSARFNARTNTGELFF
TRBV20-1 CSARDRGTEAFF
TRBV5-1 CASRADRDSHEQYF
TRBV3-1 CASSQGWTEHSNQPQHF